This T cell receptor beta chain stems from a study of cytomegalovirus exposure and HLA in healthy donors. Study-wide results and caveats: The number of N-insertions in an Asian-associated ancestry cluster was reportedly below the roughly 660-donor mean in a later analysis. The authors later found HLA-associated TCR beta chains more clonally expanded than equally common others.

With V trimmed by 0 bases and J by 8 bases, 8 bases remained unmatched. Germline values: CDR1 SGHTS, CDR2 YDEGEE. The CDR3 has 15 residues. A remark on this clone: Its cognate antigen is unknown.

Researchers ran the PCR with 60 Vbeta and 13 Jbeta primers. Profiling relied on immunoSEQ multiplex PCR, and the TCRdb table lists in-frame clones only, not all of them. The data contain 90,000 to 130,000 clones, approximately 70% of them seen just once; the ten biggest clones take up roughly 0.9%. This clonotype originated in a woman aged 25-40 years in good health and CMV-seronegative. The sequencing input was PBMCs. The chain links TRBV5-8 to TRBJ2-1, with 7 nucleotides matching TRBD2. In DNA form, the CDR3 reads TGTGCCAGCAGCTTGGGGGGCGGGAGTTTATATGAGCAGTTCTTC. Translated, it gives CASSLGGGSLYEQFF.